A single sample is the source of the 23 T cell receptor beta chains below, sequenced in a study of blood T cell repertoires in COVID-19. Some clones are missing from TCRdb's copy, which holds only in-frame ones; the method was immunoSEQ multiplex PCR. The sample carries roughly 280,000 clones, over 75% recorded once. Sequencing was done on a sample of peripheral blood. These receptors all stem from a woman aged 65 to 85 with acute or convalescent COVID-19.

The chain is built from TRBV30 and TRBJ1-2; 7 bases match TRBD1. The CDR3 spans 13 residues. Per germline, CDR1 GTSNPN and CDR2 SVGIG (reference sequence). Germline trimming cut 4 bases from V and 4 bases from J; bases unmatched to any gene: 6. This CDR3 is CAWTGGGFYGYTF. The CDR3 region has the DNA TGTGCCTGGACAGGGGGAGGCTTCTATGGCTACACCTTC.

The J gene is TRBJ1-6, the V gene TRBV30; TRBD1 matches at 10 bases. This CDR3 has 13 amino acids. Trimming took 4 bases from V and 8 from J; bases not matched to a gene: 2. Germline loops: CDR1 GTSNPN, CDR2 SVGIG (reference sequence). Here the CDR3 DNA reads TGTGCCTGGACCGGGACAGGGGATTCACCCCTCCACTTT. Protein product: CAWTGTGDSPLHF. The variable domain in full, with the rest retrieved from reference TRBV30 and TRBJ1-6, is SQTIHQWPATLVQPVGSPLSLECTVEGTSNPNLYWYRQAAGRGLQLLFYSVGIGQISSEVPQNLSASRPQDRQFILSSKKLLLSDSGFYLCAWTGTGDSPLHFGNGTRLTVT.

The J gene is TRBJ2-7, the V gene TRBV6-5, with 7 bases identical to TRBD1. Germline V gene sequence: CDR1 MNHEY, CDR2 SVGAGI. Trimming cost V 2 bases and J 4 bases; bases outside gene matches: 2. CDR3 length: 13 residues. In DNA, the CDR3 is TGTGCCAGCAGTTACGCCAGGGGGTACGAGCAGTACTTC. This translates into CASSYARGYEQYF.

J is TRBJ2-2 and V is TRBV5-1; D is perhaps TRBD1 (5 bases). Germline V CDR1 and CDR2: SGHRS, YFSETQ. The CDR3 totals 14 residues. V was trimmed by 7 bases and J by 2 bases, leaving 12 bases between them. The CDR3 loop is CASRDSLNTGELFF. The CDR3 nucleotides read TGCGCCAGCCGTGACAGCCTAAACACCGGGGAGCTGTTTTTT.

The J gene is TRBJ1-1, the V gene TRBV5-1; 7 bases fit TRBD1. The CDR3 extends over 14 amino acids. The V gene's germline CDR1 is SGHRS and CDR2 YFSETQ. V gave up 2 bases and J gave up 4 bases; unmatched junction bases: 5. The DNA of the CDR3 is TGCGCCAGCAGCTTTACAGGGGTACGCACTGAAGCTTTCTTT. It encodes CASSFTGVRTEAFF.

Concerning this clone itself: Other DNA variants within this sample encode the same CDR3. The chain joins TRBV11-3 to TRBJ2-3; 11 positions agree with TRBD2. Per germline, CDR1 SGHNT and CDR2 YENEEA. V trimming: 1 base; J trimming: 0 bases; junction bases outside the gene matches: 0. This CDR3 has 16 amino acids. Here the CDR3 DNA reads TGTGCCAGCAGCTTAGGACTAGCGGGGAGCACAGATACGCAGTATTTT. Its translation is CASSLGLAGSTDTQYF.

The chain combines TRBV7-9 with TRBJ1-4; D is undetermined. From germline, CDR1 is SEHNR and CDR2 FQNEAQ (reference sequence). Trimming removed 8 bases from V and 8 bases from J, with 15 bases in between. The CDR3 runs 13 residues. The CDR3 here is CASLRAGEEKLFF. CDR3 nucleotides: TGTGCCAGCCTGCGGGCAGGAGAAGAAAAACTGTTTTTT.

This rearrangement joins TRBV30 to TRBJ2-5; D possibly corresponds to TRBD1 (6 bases). Germline CDR1 reads GTSNPN; CDR2 reads SVGIG (reference sequence). This CDR3 spans 13 amino acids. V dropped 3 bases and J dropped 0 bases, with 8 bases sitting between them. CDR3 loop: CAWRRGNQETQYF. For the CDR3, the DNA is TGTGCCTGGAGGAGGGGGAACCAAGAGACCCAGTACTTC. The variable domain in full, with the rest retrieved from reference TRBV30 and TRBJ2-5, is SQTIHQWPATLVQPVGSPLSLECTVEGTSNPNLYWYRQAAGRGLQLLFYSVGIGQISSEVPQNLSASRPQDRQFILSSKKLLLSDSGFYLCAWRRGNQETQYFGPGTRLLVL.

The V call is TRBV6-4, the J call TRBJ1-2; 7 bases map to TRBD1. This CDR3 region has 13 residues. Unmatched junction bases numbered 4, after V lost 2 bases and J lost 7 bases. From germline, CDR1 is MRHNA and CDR2 SNTAGT. The CDR3 sequence is CASSDPQGVGYTF. The CDR3 DNA is TGTGCCAGCAGTGACCCGCAGGGGGTTGGCTACACCTTC.

The chain has TRBV2 and TRBJ1-1; D is perhaps TRBD1 (5 bases). The germline V gene encodes CDR1 SNHLY and CDR2 FYNNEI. Trimming took 8 bases from V and 4 from J, leaving 8 bases between them. The CDR3 consists of 11 residues. CDR3 sequence: CASGGVTEAFF. As DNA, the CDR3 is TGTGCCAGCGGGGGGGTCACTGAAGCTTTCTTT.

V and J are TRBV5-8 and TRBJ2-3; no clear D gene. Germline CDR1 reads SGHTS; CDR2 reads YDEGEE. This CDR3 region has 12 residues. Trimming removed 4 bases at V and 7 bases at J, with 10 bases between. This CDR3 is CASSQTSHTQYF. Here the CDR3 DNA reads TGTGCCAGCAGCCAGACATCACATACGCAGTATTTT.

The J gene is TRBJ1-5, the V gene TRBV2; 7 bases agree with TRBD1. Trimming cost V 5 bases and J 6 bases; bases outside gene matches: 4. The CDR3 consists of 13 residues. Germline loops: CDR1 SNHLY, CDR2 FYNNEI. CDR3 bases: TGTGCCAGCAGTATACAGGGGAGTCAGCCCCAGCATTTT. This sequence encodes CASSIQGSQPQHF.

The V call is TRBV7-9, the J call TRBJ1-2; 8 nucleotides agree with TRBD1. CDR3 length: 15 residues. CDR1 and CDR2 from the germline V gene are SEHNR and FQNEAQ (reference sequence). V was pared by 5 bases and J by 7 bases, with 12 bases of the junction left unmatched. As DNA, the CDR3 is TGTGCCAGCAGCCTTTCGGACAGGGTTGAAGGTGGCTACACCTTC. It yields the protein CASSLSDRVEGGYTF.

This clone was counted only a few times. The chain employs TRBV18 and TRBJ2-3, with 7 bases lining up with TRBD2. V lost 3 bases and J lost 4; bases outside the gene matches: 13. The CDR3 totals 17 residues. The germline gives CDR1 KGHSH, CDR2 LQKENI. The CDR3 sequence: CASSPNRAGWEADTQYF. The CDR3 nucleotides are TGTGCCAGCTCACCTAATAGAGCGGGGTGGGAAGCAGATACGCAGTATTTT.

CDR3 nucleotides: TGTGCCAGAAGATCGACCCCCGCTAGTTCTTATGGCTACACCTTC. Amino acid sequence: CARRSTPASSYGYTF. This chain links TRBV9 with TRBJ1-2; D is undetermined. V was clipped by 8 bases and J by 5 bases, with 22 bases between them. The CDR3 is 15 residues long. Germline-derived CDR1 and CDR2 are SGDLS and YYNGEE.

Worth noting for this clone: The sample contains more than one DNA sequence encoding this CDR3. The V gene is TRBV18, the J gene TRBJ2-3; 7 bases align to TRBD1. The CDR3 extends over 14 amino acids. The germline CDR1 and CDR2 sequences are KGHSH and LQKENI. The junction had 4 bases not matched to a gene; V was cut back by 3 bases and J by 4 bases. The CDR3 nucleotides read TGTGCCAGCTCACCTAGACAGGGTGCAGATACGCAGTATTTT. Amino acids: CASSPRQGADTQYF.

The chain links TRBV9 to TRBJ2-5; 8 nucleotides line up with TRBD1. This CDR3 is built from 16 residues. V shed 0 bases and J 5 bases; nucleotides not matched to a gene: 9. Germline CDR1 reads SGDLS; CDR2 reads YYNGEE. The chain's CDR3 is CASSVGGSRGLETQYF. Here the CDR3 DNA reads TGTGCCAGCAGCGTAGGAGGGAGCAGGGGGCTTGAGACCCAGTACTTC.

The chain joins TRBV28 to TRBJ1-4; D unclear. Per germline, CDR1 MDHEN and CDR2 SYDVKM. Deletions cut 1 base from V and 5 bases from J, with 14 bases between. CDR3 size: 16 residues. The CDR3 nucleotides read TGTGCCAGCAGTTTATACCGGCGGGCAGTCAATGAAAAACTGTTTTTT. As protein: CASSLYRRAVNEKLFF.

The rearrangement links TRBV5-1 to TRBJ1-2; D perhaps matches TRBD1 (5 bases). Germline CDR1 is SGHRS and CDR2 is YFSETQ. The CDR3 sequence is 15 residues long. The V and J ends lost 3 bases and 5 bases respectively, with 17 bases between them. CDR3 nucleotides: TGCGCCAGCAGCTCAAACCAGGGAACCGTTTATGGCTACACCTTC. As protein: CASSSNQGTVYGYTF.

This clone was seen a single time. The chain couples TRBV3-1 (or the pseudogene TRBV3-2) to TRBJ1-2; D remains ambiguous. The CDR3 consists of 16 residues. CDR1 is LGHDT and CDR2 is YNNKEL in the germline V gene (reference sequence). Trimming removed 0 bases at V and 5 bases at J, with 16 bases between. CDR3 loop: CASSQDRRGRGYGYTF. The CDR3 DNA is TGTGCCAGCAGCCAAGATAGGCGGGGTCGGGGATATGGCTACACCTTC.

The V and J genes are TRBV5-4 and TRBJ2-2; 7 bases are a match to TRBD1. Germline CDR1 and CDR2: SGHNT and YYREEE (reference sequence). V shed 4 bases and J 6 bases; nucleotides not matched to a gene: 3. The CDR3 consists of 13 residues. CDR3 in DNA: TGTGCCAGCAGCGGAACAGGGGCCGGGGAGCTGTTTTTT. Protein sequence: CASSGTGAGELFF.

The chain uses TRBV24-1 and TRBJ2-5; a weak D match, TRBD1 (5 bases). Germline lookup yields CDR1 KGHDR and CDR2 SFDVKD. V was pared by 3 bases and J by 1 base, with 11 bases between. CDR3 size: 15 residues. The CDR3 region has the DNA TGTGCCACCAGTGATCCCACAGGCATCCAAGAGACCCAGTACTTC. It encodes CATSDPTGIQETQYF.

This chain uses TRBV5-1 with TRBJ1-2; 9 positions match TRBD1. The V segment lost 3 bases and the J segment 4 bases; nucleotides outside the gene matches: 7. The CDR3 is 15 amino acids. Germline V gene sequence: CDR1 SGHRS, CDR2 YFSETQ. The CDR3 region is CASSSLQGAGYGYTF. CDR3 DNA sequence: TGCGCCAGCAGCTCATTACAGGGGGCTGGCTATGGCTACACCTTC. Together with reference TRBV5-1 and TRBJ1-2, the CDR3 gives the full variable domain: KAGVTQTPRYLIKTRGQQVTLSCSPISGHRSVSWYQQTPGQGLQFLFEYFSETQRNKGNFPGRFSGRQFSNSRSEMNVSTLELGDSALYLCASSSLQGAGYGYTFGSGTRLTVV.